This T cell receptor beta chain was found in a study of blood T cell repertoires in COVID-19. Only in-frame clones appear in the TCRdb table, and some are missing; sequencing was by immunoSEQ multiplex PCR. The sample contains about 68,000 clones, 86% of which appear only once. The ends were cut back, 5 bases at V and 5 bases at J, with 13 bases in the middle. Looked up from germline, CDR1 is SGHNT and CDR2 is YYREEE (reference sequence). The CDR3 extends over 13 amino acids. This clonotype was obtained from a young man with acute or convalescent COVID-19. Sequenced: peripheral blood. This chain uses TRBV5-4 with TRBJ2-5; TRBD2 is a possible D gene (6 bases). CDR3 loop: CASRRGGTETQYF. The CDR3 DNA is TGTGCCAGCAGGCGTGGGGGGACGGAGACCCAGTACTTC.